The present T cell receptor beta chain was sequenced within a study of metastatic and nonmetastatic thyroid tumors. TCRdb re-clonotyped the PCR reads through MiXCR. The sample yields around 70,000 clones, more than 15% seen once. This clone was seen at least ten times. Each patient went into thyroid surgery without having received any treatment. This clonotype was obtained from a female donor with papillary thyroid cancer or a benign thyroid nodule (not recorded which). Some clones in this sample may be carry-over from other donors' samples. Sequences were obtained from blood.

The CDR3 region is CASSPHRGPEALHF. In DNA form, the CDR3 reads TGTGCCAGCAGCCCCCACAGGGGCCCTGAGGCCCTCCACTTT. This chain links TRBV9 with TRBJ1-6; 7 positions match TRBD1. The germline gives CDR1 SGDLS, CDR2 YYNGEE. After removal of 4 bases from V and 14 bases from J, the junction contained 12 bases not matched to a gene. The CDR3 spans 14 residues.